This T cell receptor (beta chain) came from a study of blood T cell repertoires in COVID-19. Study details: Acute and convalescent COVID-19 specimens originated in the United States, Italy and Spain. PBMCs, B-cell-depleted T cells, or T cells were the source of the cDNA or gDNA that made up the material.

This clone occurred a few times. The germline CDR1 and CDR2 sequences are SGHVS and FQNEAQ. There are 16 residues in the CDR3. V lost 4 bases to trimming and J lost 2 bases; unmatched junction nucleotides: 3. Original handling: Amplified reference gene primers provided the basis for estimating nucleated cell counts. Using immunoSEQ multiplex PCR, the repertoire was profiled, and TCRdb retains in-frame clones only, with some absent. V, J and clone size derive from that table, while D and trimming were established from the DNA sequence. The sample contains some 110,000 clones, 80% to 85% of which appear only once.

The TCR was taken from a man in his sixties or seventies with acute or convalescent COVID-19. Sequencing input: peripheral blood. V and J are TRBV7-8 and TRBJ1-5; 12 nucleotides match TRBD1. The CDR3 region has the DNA TGTGCCAGCAGCTCAGGGACAGGGGGCGGCAATCAGCCCCAGCATTTT. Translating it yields CASSSGTGGGNQPQHF.